The entry below describes one T cell receptor (beta chain). What it binds is unknown. The protocol was immunoSEQ multiplex PCR, while the TCRdb copy is restricted to in-frame clones and leaves out a portion. Of tens of thousands of clones detected, roughly 90% appear once; the ten largest clones hold more than 3%. The data stem from a study of neoadjuvant nivolumab and ipilimumab in lung cancer. Whole-study results and caveats: Only a small number of samples underwent TCR sequencing. Resected-tumor TCR richness correlated positively with pretherapy blood richness. Compared with tumor-adjacent uninvolved lung, resected tumors showed greater richness and clonality. From pretherapy to surgery, tumor richness and clonality rose with dual therapy.

Germline V CDR1 and CDR2: SGHTA, FQGNSA. CDR3 length equals 15 residues. The V and J ends lost 4 bases and 1 base respectively, with 11 bases between them. Sample: blood, taken before neoadjuvant nivolumab, alone or with ipilimumab. The V call is TRBV7-2, the J call TRBJ2-1, with D possibly TRBD2 on 6 matching bases. This TCR was recovered from an adult with non-small cell lung cancer. Some clones in this sample may be carry-over from other donors' samples. This CDR3 is CASSWRGGSYNEQFF. As DNA, the CDR3 is TGTGCCAGCAGCTGGAGGGGAGGTTCCTACAATGAGCAGTTCTTC.